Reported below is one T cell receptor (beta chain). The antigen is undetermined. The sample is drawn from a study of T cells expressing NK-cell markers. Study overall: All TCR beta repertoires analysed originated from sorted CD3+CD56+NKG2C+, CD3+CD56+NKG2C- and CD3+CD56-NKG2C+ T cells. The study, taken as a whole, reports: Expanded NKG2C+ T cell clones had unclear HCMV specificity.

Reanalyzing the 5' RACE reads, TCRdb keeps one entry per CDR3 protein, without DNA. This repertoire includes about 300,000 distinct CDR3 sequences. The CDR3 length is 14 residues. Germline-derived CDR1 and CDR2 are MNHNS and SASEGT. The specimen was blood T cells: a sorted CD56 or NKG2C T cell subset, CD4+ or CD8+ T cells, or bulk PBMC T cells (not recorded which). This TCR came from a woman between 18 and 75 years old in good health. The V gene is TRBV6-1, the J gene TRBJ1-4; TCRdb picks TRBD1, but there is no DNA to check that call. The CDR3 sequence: CASRVTGGREKLFF.